The next 8 T cell receptor beta chains were all read from a single sample in a study of Graves' ophthalmopathy and Graves' hyperthyroidism. The sequenced template was RNA, covering the TCR beta CDR3 region. First-round RT-PCR relied on HTBI primers, and a second-round multiplex PCR came next. TCRdb re-called the multiplex PCR reads through MiXCR, storing one row per CDR3 protein. The profile covers about 180,000 distinct CDR3 sequences, with 30% to 45% appearing a single time and approximately 6.3% taken by the ten largest. The sample comprised peripheral blood. The receptor source for this set is a woman aged 40 to 49 with Graves' ophthalmopathy.

The gene calls are TRBV7-3 and TRBJ2-7, with 10 bases fitting TRBD1. This CDR3 is 15 amino acids long. The ends lost 5 bases at V and 6 bases at J; junction bases unmatched: 10. Germline-derived CDR1 and CDR2 are SGHTA and FQGTGA. This CDR3 reads CASSIGQGELGEQYF. CDR3 sequence (DNA): TGTGCCAGCAGCATAGGACAGGGGGAGTTGGGCGAGCAGTACTTC.

This clonotype was picked up many times. The chain's CDR3 is CASSLDLTSYEQYF. The CDR3 DNA sequence: TGTGCCAGCAGCTTAGACTTAACCTCCTACGAGCAGTACTTC. This chain connects TRBV7-9 to TRBJ2-7; D not resolved. Trimming shortened V by 1 base and J by 0 bases, and 7 bases separated the two germline ends. The CDR3 loop spans 14 amino acids. Germline CDR1 SEHNR, CDR2 FQNEAQ (reference sequence).

Many counts were recorded for this clonotype. CDR3 protein: CASIPGNRDYEQYF. In nucleotides, the CDR3 is TGTGCCAGCATTCCAGGGAACAGGGACTACGAGCAGTACTTC. The chain joins TRBV28 to TRBJ2-7, with D maybe TRBD1 (6 bases). Germline values: CDR1 MDHEN, CDR2 SYDVKM. The V end was cut by 7 bases, the J end by 3 bases, with 16 bases between. CDR3 length equals 14 residues.

In its sample, this clonotype was seen many times. V usage is TRBV2 and J usage is TRBJ1-2; unclear D gene. The CDR3 runs 14 residues. Trimming cost V 0 bases and J 8 bases, with 13 bases left between them. CDR1 SNHLY and CDR2 FYNNEI come from the germline V gene. CDR3 sequence (DNA): TGTGCCAGCAGTGAAGCGCTTCCAGGCCAGGGCTACACCTTC. This codes for CASSEALPGQGYTF.

V usage is TRBV4-2 and J usage is TRBJ2-5; 12 nucleotides agree with TRBD2. Germline loops: CDR1 LGHNA, CDR2 YNFKEQ. Losses at the gene ends were 1 base for V and 5 bases for J; bases not matched to a gene: 8. The CDR3 extends over 17 amino acids. The CDR3 here is CASSQATSGSVEETQYF. The CDR3 DNA follows: TGTGCCAGCAGCCAAGCGACTAGCGGGAGTGTGGAGGAGACCCAGTACTTC.

This clonotype has just one count. V gene TRBV27 combines with J gene TRBJ1-1; D unresolved. V lost 3 bases, J lost 1 base, and 9 bases lay in between. The CDR3 loop spans 14 amino acids. The germline V gene encodes CDR1 MNHEY and CDR2 SMNVEV (reference sequence). CDR3 amino acids: CASSFGLTNTEAFF. CDR3 bases: TGTGCCAGCAGTTTCGGACTTACGAACACTGAAGCTTTCTTT.

The genes are TRBV12-3 or TRBV12-4 and TRBJ2-7, with TRBD2 matching 14 bases. V shed 5 bases, J shed 8 bases, and the junction held 2 bases outside the gene matches. CDR3 length: 13 amino acids. CDR3 region: CASSGLAGGKQYF. CDR3 in DNA: TGTGCCAGCAGTGGACTAGCGGGAGGCAAGCAGTACTTC.

The J gene is TRBJ1-6, the V gene TRBV12-3 or TRBV12-4, with a possible D match to TRBD1 (5 bases). V was pared by 3 bases and J by 9 bases, with 12 bases between. The CDR3 loop spans 14 amino acids. The CDR3 nucleotides read TGTGCCAGCAGTTTCGCGGGTAGGGGTTCACCCCTCCACTTT. It is translated as CASSFAGRGSPLHF.